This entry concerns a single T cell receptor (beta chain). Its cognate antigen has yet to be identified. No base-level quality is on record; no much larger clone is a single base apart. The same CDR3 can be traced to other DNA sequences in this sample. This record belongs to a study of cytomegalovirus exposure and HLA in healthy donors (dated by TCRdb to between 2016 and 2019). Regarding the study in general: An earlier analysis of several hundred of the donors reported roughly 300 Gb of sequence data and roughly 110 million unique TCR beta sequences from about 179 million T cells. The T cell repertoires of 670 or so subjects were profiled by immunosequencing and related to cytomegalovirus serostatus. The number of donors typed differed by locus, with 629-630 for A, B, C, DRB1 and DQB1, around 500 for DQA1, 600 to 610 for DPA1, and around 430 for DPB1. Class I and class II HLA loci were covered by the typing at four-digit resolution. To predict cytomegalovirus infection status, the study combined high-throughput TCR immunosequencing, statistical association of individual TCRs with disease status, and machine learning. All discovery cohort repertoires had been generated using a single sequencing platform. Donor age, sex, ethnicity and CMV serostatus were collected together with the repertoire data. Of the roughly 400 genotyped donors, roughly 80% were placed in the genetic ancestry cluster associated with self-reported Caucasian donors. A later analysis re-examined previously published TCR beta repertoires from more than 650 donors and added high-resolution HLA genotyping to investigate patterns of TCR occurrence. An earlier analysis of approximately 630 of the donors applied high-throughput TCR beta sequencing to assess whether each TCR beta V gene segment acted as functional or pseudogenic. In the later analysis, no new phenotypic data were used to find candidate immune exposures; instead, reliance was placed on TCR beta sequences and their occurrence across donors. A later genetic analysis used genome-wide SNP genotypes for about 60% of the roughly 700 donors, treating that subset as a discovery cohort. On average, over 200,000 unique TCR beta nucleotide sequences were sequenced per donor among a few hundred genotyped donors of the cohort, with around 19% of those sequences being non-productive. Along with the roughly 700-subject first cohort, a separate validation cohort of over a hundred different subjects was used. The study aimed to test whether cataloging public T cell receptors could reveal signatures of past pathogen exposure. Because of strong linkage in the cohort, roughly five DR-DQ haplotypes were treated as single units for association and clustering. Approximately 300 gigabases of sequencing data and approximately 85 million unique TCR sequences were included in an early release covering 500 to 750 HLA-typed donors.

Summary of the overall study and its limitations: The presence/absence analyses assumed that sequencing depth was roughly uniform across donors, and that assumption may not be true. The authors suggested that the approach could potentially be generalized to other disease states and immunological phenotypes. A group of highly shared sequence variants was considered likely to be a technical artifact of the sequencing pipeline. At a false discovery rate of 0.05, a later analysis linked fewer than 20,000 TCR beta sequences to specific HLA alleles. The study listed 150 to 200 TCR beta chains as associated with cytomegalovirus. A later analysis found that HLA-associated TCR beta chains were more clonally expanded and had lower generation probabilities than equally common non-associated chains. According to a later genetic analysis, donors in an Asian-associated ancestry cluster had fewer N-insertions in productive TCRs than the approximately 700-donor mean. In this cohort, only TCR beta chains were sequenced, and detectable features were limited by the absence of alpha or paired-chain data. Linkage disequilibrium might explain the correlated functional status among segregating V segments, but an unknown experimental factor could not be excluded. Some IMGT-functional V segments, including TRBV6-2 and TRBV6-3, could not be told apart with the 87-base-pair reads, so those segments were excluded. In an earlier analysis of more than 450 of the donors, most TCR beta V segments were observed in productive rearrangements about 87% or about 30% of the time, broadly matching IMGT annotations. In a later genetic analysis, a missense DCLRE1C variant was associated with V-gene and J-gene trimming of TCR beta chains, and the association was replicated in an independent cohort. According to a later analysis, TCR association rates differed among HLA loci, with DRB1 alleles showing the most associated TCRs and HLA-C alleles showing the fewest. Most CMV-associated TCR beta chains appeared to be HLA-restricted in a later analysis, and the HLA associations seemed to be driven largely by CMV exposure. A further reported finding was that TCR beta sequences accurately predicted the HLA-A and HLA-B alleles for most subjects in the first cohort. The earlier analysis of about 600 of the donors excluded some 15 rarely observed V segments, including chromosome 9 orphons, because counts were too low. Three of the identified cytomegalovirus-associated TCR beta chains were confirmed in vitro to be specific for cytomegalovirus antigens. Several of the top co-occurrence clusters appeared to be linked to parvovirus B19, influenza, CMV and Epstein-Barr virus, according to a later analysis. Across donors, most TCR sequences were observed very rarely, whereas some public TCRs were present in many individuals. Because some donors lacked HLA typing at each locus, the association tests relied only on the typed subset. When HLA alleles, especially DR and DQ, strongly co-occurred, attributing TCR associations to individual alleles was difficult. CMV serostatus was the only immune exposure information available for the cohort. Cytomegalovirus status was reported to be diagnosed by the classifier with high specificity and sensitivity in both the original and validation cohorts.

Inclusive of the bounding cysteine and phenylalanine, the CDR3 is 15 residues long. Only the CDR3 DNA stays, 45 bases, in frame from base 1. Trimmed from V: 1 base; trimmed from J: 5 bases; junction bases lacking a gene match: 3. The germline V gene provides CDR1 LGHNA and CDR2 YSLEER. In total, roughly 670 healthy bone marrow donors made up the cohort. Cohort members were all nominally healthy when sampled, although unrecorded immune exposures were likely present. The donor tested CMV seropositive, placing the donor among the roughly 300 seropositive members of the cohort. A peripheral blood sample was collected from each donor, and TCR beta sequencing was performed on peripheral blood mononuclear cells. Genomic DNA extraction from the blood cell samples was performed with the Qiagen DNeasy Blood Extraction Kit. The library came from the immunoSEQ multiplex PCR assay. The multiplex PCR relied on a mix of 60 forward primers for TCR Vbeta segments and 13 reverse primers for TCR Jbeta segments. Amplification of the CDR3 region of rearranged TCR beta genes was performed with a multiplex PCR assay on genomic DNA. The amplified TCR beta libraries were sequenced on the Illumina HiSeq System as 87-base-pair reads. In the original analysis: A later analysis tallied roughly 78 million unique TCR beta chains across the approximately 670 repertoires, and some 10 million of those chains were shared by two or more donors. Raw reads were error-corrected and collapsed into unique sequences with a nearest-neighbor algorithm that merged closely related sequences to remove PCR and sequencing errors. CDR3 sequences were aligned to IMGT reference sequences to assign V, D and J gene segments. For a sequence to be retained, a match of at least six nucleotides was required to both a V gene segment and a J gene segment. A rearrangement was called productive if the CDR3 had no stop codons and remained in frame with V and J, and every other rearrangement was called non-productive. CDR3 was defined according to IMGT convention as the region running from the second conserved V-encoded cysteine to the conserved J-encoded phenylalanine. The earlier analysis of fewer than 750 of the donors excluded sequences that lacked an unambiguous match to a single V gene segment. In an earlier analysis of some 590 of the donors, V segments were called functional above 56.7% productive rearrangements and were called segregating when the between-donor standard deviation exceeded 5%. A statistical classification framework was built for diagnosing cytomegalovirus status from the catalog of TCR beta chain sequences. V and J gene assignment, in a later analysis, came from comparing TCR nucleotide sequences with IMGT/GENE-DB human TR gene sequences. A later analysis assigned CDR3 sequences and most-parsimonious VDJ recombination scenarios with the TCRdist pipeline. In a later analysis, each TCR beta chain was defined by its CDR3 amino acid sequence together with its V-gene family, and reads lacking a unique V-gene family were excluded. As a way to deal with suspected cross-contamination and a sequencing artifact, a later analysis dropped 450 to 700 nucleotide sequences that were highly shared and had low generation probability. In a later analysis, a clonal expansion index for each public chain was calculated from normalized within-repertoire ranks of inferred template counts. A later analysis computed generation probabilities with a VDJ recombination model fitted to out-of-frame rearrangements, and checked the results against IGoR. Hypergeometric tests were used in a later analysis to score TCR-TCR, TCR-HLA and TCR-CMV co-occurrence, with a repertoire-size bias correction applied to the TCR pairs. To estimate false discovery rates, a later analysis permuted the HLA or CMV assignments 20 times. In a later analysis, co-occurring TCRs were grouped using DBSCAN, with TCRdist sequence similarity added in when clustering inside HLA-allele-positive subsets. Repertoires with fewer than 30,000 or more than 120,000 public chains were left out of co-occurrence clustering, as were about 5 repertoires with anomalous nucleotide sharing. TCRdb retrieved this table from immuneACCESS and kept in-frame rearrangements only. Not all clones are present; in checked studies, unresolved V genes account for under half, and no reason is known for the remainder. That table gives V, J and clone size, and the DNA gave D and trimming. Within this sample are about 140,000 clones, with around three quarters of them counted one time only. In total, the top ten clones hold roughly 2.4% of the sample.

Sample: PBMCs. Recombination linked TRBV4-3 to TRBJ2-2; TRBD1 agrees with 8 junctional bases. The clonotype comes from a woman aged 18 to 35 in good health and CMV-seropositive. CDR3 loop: CASSQGQGSTGELFF. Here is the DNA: TGCGCCAGCAGCCAAGGACAGGGGAGTACCGGGGAGCTGTTTTTT.